This T cell receptor (beta chain) appears in the sequencing data of a study of a mutant IDH1 vaccine in newly diagnosed glioma. Study overall: Following radiotherapy alone, or alongside temozolomide cycles, vaccination was started after an interval of 4-6 weeks. Radiotherapy, temozolomide, or both had been given previously, and both were given to most. Treated patients comprised approximately 60% males and around 40% females, mean age about 38 years.

Per germline, CDR1 MDHEN and CDR2 SYDVKM. V gave up 2 bases and J gave up 14 bases, with 10 bases separating them. This CDR3 spans 11 amino acids. Study conclusions and caveats: Immune responses arising from the vaccine appeared in around 92% of patients.

The method was immunoSEQ multiplex PCR; TCRdb's version includes in-frame clones alone and lacks a portion of them. This sample has more than 50,000 clones, with about 91% found just once. This clone has a single count. Its antigen is currently unknown. Stated time point: week 11, during vaccination. Every vaccination contained 300 ug of the mutant IDH1 20-mer peptide and was paired with topical imiquimod. The TCR comes from a man aged 35 to 55 with glioma. The rearrangement joins TRBV28 to TRBJ2-1; D remains ambiguous. The sample here was PBMCs, taken from a glioma patient whose treatment included an IDH1 peptide vaccine. CDR3 sequence (DNA): TGTGCCAGCAGTTTAGGCCGGCAAGAGTTCTTC. Its protein is CASSLGRQEFF.